The 7 T cell receptor beta chains reported below all come from one sample, sequenced in a study of blood T cell repertoires in COVID-19. The assay was immunoSEQ multiplex PCR, and TCRdb's table has in-frame clones only and misses some. The data hold tens of thousands of clones, with roughly 88% observed a single time. The sequencing sample was made of peripheral blood. These receptors all come from a woman aged 65 to 85 with acute or convalescent COVID-19.

The V and J genes are TRBV6-5 and TRBJ2-7; 7 bases agree with TRBD1. Looked up from germline, CDR1 is MNHEY and CDR2 is SVGAGI. This CDR3 has 13 residues. Losses at the gene ends were 7 bases for V and 6 bases for J; bases not matched to a gene: 9. CDR3 bases: TGTGCCAGCAAGCTAGACAGGGTTGGCGAGCAGTACTTC. Amino acids: CASKLDRVGEQYF.

The genes are TRBV5-4 and TRBJ2-5, with 9 bases identical to TRBD2. Germline values: CDR1 SGHNT, CDR2 YYREEE (reference sequence). J was trimmed by 5 bases and V by 4 bases; bases with no gene match: 12. The CDR3 spans 16 residues. This CDR3 is CASSHRRSGGRETQYF. The CDR3 DNA is TGTGCCAGCAGCCACAGGAGGAGCGGGGGGAGGGAGACCCAGTACTTC. Supplemented by reference TRBV5-4 and TRBJ2-5, the full variable domain reads ETGVTQSPTHLIKTRGQQVTLRCSSQSGHNTVSWYQQALGQGPQFIFQYYREEENGRGNFPPRFSGLQFPNYSSELNVNALELDDSALYLCASSHRRSGGRETQYFGPGTRLLVL.

V usage is TRBV5-1 and J usage is TRBJ1-3, with TRBD1 matching over 9 bases. V lost 4 bases and J lost 8; bases outside the gene matches: 4. The germline CDR1 and CDR2 sequences are SGHRS and YFSETQ. This CDR3 comprises 13 residues. This chain's CDR3 is CASSIQGADTIYF. The CDR3 DNA sequence: TGCGCCAGCAGCATACAGGGGGCAGACACCATATATTTT.

The J gene is TRBJ2-1, the V gene TRBV11-2; 9 positions agree with TRBD2. CDR3 length: 18 residues. The germline V gene has CDR1 SGHAT and CDR2 FQNNGV. V trimming: 0 bases; J trimming: 4 bases; junction bases outside the gene matches: 10. As DNA, the CDR3 is TGTGCCAGCAGCTTAGAGAGGCACGGGACTAGCCTGTACAATGAGCAGTTCTTC. Its protein product is CASSLERHGTSLYNEQFF.

The chain joins TRBV5-6 to TRBJ2-7; 9 nucleotides agree with TRBD2. Germline trimming cut 2 bases from V and 5 bases from J; bases unmatched to any gene: 8. Germline V gene data show CDR1 as SGHDT and CDR2 as YYEEEE. The CDR3 spans 15 residues. The CDR3 DNA reads as TGTGCCAGCAGCTTCAGTGGACTAGCGCGGGACGAGCAGTACTTC. It translates to CASSFSGLARDEQYF. Complete variable domain (other parts from reference TRBV5-6 and TRBJ2-7): DAGVTQSPTHLIKTRGQQVTLRCSPKSGHDTVSWYQQALGQGPQFIFQYYEEEERQRGNFPDRFSGHQFPNYSSELNVNALLLGDSALYLCASSFSGLARDEQYFGPGTRLTVT.

This chain connects TRBV24-1 to TRBJ2-3; TRBD1 might be the D (5 bases). Trimming took off 4 bases at V and 6 bases at J, with 10 bases between the two ends. The CDR3 consists of 13 residues. CDR1 and CDR2 (germline): KGHDR, SFDVKD. The CDR3 loop is CATSEAQADTQYF. As DNA, the CDR3 is TGTGCCACCAGTGAAGCACAGGCGGATACGCAGTATTTT.

The gene calls are TRBV28 and TRBJ1-1; 9 nucleotides align to TRBD1. Germline V gives CDR1 MDHEN, CDR2 SYDVKM. The CDR3 extends over 11 amino acids. The trim removed 5 bases at V and 11 bases at J, leaving 3 bases unmatched. The CDR3 sequence is CASSPQGAAFF. Here the CDR3 DNA reads TGTGCCAGCAGTCCACAGGGGGCGGCTTTCTTT.